The clone carrying this T cell receptor beta chain has a count of ten or more. Its antigen is undetermined. Template material for amplifying TCR beta CDR3 regions consisted of RNA transcripts. A set of HTBI primers served as the primers for a first-round RT-PCR of the TCR CDR3. MiXCR, applied by TCRdb to the multiplex PCR reads, yields one record per CDR3 protein. The sample carries roughly 400,000 distinct CDR3 sequences, more than 13% recorded once. The record originates from a study of T cells in Graves' hyperthyroidism and ophthalmopathy. Study results and limitations: Researchers found most expanded thyroid clonotypes above 0.001 in blood as well.

Germline V CDR1 and CDR2: MNHEY, SMNVEV (reference sequence). The CDR3 spans 13 residues. The V gene lost 0 bases and the J gene lost 7 bases, with 7 bases spanning the gap. This chain uses TRBV27 with TRBJ2-1; D not certain. The receptor comes from a man over 45 with Graves' ophthalmopathy. The source material was blood. The CDR3 protein is CASSLSWGNEQFF. The CDR3 DNA reads as TGTGCCAGCAGTTTATCATGGGGAAATGAGCAGTTCTTC.